The 2 T cell receptor beta chains below come from one sample, sequenced in a study of T cells in Graves' hyperthyroidism and ophthalmopathy. RNA transcripts gave rise to amplified TCR beta CDR3 regions. HTBI primers were used for first-round RT-PCR of the TCR CDR3. TCRdb re-called the multiplex PCR reads through MiXCR, storing one row per CDR3 protein. The data hold just under 750,000 distinct CDR3 sequences, with about a third observed a single time. Sequenced sample: blood. These receptors were collected from a woman aged 35 to 49 with Graves' hyperthyroidism.

This clonotype was picked up many times. This sequence joins TRBV10-3 and TRBJ1-6; D is possibly TRBD1 (6 bases). The V gene's germline CDR1 is ENHRY and CDR2 SYGVKD. Trimming cost V 6 bases and J 6 bases, with 15 bases left between them. CDR3 length: 15 amino acids. The CDR3 spells CAISRGAGSNSPLHF. The CDR3 nucleotides read TGTGCCATCAGCCGGGGGGCCGGGAGTAATTCACCCCTCCACTTT.

This clonotype was counted ten times or more. The rearrangement links TRBV10-3 to TRBJ2-2; 11 positions agree with TRBD2. The J segment lost 6 bases and the V segment lost 7 bases, leaving 10 bases of the junction unmatched. The CDR3 covers 16 residues. The germline V gene encodes CDR1 ENHRY and CDR2 SYGVKD. Here the CDR3 reads CAITSPGLAAPGELFF. In nucleotides, the CDR3 is TGTGCCATCACGTCGCCGGGACTAGCGGCGCCCGGGGAGCTGTTTTTT.